This entry concerns a single T cell receptor (beta chain). The entry originates in a study of T cells in Graves' hyperthyroidism and ophthalmopathy. CDR3 length: 14 amino acids. Germline V gives CDR1 PRHDT, CDR2 FYEKMQ (reference sequence). Trimming removed 5 bases from V and 4 bases from J; junction bases left unmatched: 7. The CDR3 regions of TCR beta were amplified from RNA transcripts. With the HTBI primer set, the TCR CDR3 went through a first round of RT-PCR. In TCRdb, the multiplex PCR reads were re-called with MiXCR into one record per CDR3 protein. Of fewer than 750,000 distinct CDR3 sequences in the sample, about 14% are singletons; the top ten hold 12%.

The sequence was collected from a woman aged 45 to 65 with Graves' ophthalmopathy. Material for sequencing was blood. The rearrangement links TRBV13 to TRBJ1-1; 7 nucleotides agree with TRBD1. The CDR3 DNA sequence: TGTGCCAGCAGCCCAGGGGGGGCACTCACTGAAGCTTTCTTT. Translating gives CASSPGGALTEAFF. Full variable domain (outside the CDR3, taken from reference TRBV13 and TRBJ1-1): AAGVIQSPRHLIKEKRETATLKCYPIPRHDTVYWYQQGPGQDPQFLISFYEKMQSDKGSIPDRFSAQQFSDYHSELNMSSLELGDSALYFCASSPGGALTEAFFGQGTRLTVV.